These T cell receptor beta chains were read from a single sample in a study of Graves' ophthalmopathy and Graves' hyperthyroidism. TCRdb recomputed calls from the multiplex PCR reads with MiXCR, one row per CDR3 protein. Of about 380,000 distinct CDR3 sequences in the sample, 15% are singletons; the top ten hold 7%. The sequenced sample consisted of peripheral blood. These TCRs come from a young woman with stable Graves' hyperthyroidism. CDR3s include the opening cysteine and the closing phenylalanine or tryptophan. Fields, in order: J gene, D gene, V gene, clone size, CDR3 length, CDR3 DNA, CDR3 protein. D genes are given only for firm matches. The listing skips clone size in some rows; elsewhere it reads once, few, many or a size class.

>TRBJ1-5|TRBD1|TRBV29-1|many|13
TGCAGCGTTGTGACAGGGGGCAATCAGCCCCAGCATTTT
CSVVTGGNQPQHF
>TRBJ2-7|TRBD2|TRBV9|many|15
TGTGCCAGCAGCGTAGGACTAGCGGGCACCTACGAGCAGTACTTC
CASSVGLAGTYEQYF
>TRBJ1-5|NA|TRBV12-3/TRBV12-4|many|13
TGTGCCAGCAGTGGACAACACAATCAGCCCCAGCATTTT
CASSGQHNQPQHF
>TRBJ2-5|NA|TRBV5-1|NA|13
TGCGCCAGCAGCTTGTTGGTGAAAGAGACCCAGTACTTC
CASSLLVKETQYF
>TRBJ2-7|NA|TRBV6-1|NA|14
TGTGCCAGCAGTGAACTCGTCACGGTTAGTGGGCAGTACTTC
CASSELVTVSGQYF
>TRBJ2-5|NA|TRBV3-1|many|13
TGTGCCAGCAGCCAGGCAGGGAAGGAGACCCAGTACTTC
CASSQAGKETQYF
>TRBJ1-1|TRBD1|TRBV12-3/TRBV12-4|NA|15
TGTGCCAGCAGAAACCTGGGACAGGCGAACACTGAAGCTTTCTTT
CASRNLGQANTEAFF
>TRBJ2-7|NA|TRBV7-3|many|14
TGTGCCAGCAGCTTAGGGGGGACACACTACGAGCAGTACTTC
CASSLGGTHYEQYF
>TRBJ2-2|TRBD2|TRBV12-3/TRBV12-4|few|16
TGTGCCACCTCCGAATTCGGGGGGAGCTACACCGGGGAGCTGTGTTTT
CATSEFGGSYTGELCF
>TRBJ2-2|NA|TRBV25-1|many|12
TGTGCCAGCAGACTTAACACCGGGGAGCTGTTTTTT
CASRLNTGELFF
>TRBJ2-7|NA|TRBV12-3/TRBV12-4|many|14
TGTGCCAGCAGTAGGGCGCATGGGTACTACGAGCAGTACTTC
CASSRAHGYYEQYF